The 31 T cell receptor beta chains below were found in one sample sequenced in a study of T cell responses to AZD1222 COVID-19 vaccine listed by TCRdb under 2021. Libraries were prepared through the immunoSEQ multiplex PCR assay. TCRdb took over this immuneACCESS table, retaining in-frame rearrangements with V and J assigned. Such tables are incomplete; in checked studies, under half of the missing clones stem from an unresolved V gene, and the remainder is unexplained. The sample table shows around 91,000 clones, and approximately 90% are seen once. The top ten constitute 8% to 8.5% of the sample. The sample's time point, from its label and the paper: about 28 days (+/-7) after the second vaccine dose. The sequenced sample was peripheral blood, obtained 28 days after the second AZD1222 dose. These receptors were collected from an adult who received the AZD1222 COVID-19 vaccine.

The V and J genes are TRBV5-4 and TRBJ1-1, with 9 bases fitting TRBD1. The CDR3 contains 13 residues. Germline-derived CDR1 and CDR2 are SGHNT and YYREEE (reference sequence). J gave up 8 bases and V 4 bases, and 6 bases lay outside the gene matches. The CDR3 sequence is CASSPGQGTEAFF. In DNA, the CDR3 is TGTGCCAGCAGCCCGGGACAGGGAACCGAAGCTTTCTTT.

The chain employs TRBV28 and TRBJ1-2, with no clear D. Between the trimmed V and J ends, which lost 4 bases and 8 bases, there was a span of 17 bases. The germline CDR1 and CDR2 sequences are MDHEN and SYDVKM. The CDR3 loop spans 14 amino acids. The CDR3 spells CASSSIPQETGYTF. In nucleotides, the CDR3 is TGTGCCAGCAGTTCCATTCCCCAGGAGACCGGCTACACCTTC.

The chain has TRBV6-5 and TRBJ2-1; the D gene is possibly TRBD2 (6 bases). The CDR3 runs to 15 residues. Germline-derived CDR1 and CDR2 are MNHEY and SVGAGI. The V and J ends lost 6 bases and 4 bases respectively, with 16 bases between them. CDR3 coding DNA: TGTGCCAGCAGCCCGGGACTCGGCCTTTACAATGAGCAGTTCTTC. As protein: CASSPGLGLYNEQFF.

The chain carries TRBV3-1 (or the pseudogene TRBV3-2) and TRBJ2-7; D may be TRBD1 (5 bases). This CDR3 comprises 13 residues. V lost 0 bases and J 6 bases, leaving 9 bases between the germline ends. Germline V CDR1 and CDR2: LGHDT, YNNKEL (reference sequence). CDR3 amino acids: CASSQETGREQYF. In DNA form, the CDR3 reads TGTGCCAGCAGCCAAGAAACAGGCCGCGAGCAGTACTTC.

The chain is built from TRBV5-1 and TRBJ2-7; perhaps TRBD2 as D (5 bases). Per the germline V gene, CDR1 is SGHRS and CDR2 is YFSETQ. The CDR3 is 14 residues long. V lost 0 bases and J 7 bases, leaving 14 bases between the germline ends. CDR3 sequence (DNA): TGCGCCAGCAGCTTGGGACGTGTCGGCGGGGAGCAGTACTTC. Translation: CASSLGRVGGEQYF. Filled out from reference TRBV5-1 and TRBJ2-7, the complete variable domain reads KAGVTQTPRYLIKTRGQQVTLSCSPISGHRSVSWYQQTPGQGLQFLFEYFSETQRNKGNFPGRFSGRQFSNSRSEMNVSTLELGDSALYLCASSLGRVGGEQYFGPGTRLTVT.

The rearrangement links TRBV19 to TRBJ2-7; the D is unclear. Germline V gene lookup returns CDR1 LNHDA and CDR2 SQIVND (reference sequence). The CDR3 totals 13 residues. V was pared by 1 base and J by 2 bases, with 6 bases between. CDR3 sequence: CASSIAGTYEQYF. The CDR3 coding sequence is TGTGCCAGTAGTATAGCTGGAACCTACGAGCAGTACTTC.

The CDR3 DNA reads TGTGCCAGCAGTTTCTCTGCCAGGGACACTGAAGCTTTCTTT. Translation: CASSFSARDTEAFF. V gene TRBV27 combines with J gene TRBJ1-1, with D possibly matching TRBD1 (5 bases). This CDR3 is built from 14 residues. Trimming stripped 3 bases from V and 3 bases from J, with 11 bases between. Germline V gives CDR1 MNHEY, CDR2 SMNVEV (reference sequence).

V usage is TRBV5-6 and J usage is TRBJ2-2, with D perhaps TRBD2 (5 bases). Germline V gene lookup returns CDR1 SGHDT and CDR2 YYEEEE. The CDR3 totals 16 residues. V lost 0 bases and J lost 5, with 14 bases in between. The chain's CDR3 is CASSLGLLVATGELFF. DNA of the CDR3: TGTGCCAGCAGCTTGGGACTACTAGTTGCAACCGGGGAGCTGTTTTTT.

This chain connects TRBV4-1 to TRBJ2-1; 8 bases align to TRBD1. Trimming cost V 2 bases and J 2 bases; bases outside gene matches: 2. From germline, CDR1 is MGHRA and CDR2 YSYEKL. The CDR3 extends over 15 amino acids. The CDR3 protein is CASSQHRGTYNEQFF. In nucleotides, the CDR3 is TGCGCCAGCAGCCAACACAGGGGGACCTACAATGAGCAGTTCTTC.

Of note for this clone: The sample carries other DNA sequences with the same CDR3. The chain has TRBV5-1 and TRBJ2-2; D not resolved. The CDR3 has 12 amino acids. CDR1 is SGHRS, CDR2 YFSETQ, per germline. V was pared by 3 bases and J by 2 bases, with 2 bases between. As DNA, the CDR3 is TGCGCCAGCAGCTCTAACACCGGGGAGCTGTTTTTT. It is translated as CASSSNTGELFF.

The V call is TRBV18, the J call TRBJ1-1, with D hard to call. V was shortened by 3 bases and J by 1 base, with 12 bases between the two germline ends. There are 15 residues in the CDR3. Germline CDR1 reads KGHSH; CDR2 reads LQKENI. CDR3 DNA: TGTGCCAGCTCACCCCTCGAGACGGGGAACACTGAAGCTTTCTTT. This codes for CASSPLETGNTEAFF.

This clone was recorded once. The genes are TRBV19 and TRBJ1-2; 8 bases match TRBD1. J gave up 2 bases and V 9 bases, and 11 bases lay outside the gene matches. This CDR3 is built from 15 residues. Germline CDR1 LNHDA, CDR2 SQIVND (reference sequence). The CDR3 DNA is TGTGCCAGCGATATGACAGGGGAGAGGAACTATGGCTACACCTTC. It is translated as CASDMTGERNYGYTF. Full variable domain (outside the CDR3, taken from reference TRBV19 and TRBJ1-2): DGGITQSPKYLFRKEGQNVTLSCEQNLNHDAMYWYRQDPGQGLRLIYYSQIVNDFQKGDIAEGYSVSREKKESFPLTVTSAQKNPTAFYLCASDMTGERNYGYTFGSGTRLTVV.

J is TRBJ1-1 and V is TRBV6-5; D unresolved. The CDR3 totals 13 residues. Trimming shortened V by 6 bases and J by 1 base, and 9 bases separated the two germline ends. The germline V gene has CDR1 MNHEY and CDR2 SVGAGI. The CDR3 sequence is CASRVQKNTEAFF. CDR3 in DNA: TGTGCCAGCAGAGTCCAAAAGAACACTGAAGCTTTCTTT.

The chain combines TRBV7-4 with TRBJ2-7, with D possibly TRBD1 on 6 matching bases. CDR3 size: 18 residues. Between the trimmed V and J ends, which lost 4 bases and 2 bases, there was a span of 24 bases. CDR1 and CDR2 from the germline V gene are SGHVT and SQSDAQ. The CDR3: CASSCTEQGPQWTYEQYF. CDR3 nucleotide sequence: TGTGCCAGCAGCTGCACCGAACAGGGACCGCAGTGGACCTACGAGCAGTACTTC.

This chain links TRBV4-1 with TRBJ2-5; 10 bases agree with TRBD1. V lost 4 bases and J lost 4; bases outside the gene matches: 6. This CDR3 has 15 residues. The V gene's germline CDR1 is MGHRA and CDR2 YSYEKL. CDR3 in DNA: TGCGCCAGCAGCCCTATGGACAGGGGGTTAGAGACCCAGTACTTC. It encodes CASSPMDRGLETQYF.

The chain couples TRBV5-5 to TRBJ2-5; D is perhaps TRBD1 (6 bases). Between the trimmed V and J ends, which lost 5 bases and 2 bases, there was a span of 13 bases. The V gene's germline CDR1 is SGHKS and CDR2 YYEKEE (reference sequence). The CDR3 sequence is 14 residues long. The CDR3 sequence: CASRGARDQETQYF. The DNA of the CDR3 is TGTGCCAGCAGGGGGGCTCGTGATCAAGAGACCCAGTACTTC. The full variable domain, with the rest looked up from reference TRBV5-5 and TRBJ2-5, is DAGVTQSPTHLIKTRGQQVTLRCSPISGHKSVSWYQQVLGQGPQFIFQYYEKEERGRGNFPDRFSARQFPNYSSELNVNALLLGDSALYLCASRGARDQETQYFGPGTRLLVL.

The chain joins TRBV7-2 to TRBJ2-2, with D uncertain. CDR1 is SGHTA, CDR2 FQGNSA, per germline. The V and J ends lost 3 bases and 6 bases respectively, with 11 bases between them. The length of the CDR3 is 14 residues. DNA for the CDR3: TGTGCCAGCAGCTTCGACTGGAAGGCCGGGGAGCTGTTTTTT. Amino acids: CASSFDWKAGELFF. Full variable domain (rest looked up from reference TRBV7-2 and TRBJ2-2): GAGVSQSPSNKVTEKGKDVELRCDPISGHTALYWYRQSLGQGLEFLIYFQGNSAPDKSGLPSDRFSAERTGGSVSTLTIQRTQQEDSAVYLCASSFDWKAGELFFGEGSRLTVL.

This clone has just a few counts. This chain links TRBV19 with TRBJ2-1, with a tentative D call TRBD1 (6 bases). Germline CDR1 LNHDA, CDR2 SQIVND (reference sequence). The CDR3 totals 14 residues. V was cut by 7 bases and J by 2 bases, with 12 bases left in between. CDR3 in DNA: TGTGCCAGTATGGGGGCAGGGACCTACAATGAGCAGTTCTTC. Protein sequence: CASMGAGTYNEQFF.

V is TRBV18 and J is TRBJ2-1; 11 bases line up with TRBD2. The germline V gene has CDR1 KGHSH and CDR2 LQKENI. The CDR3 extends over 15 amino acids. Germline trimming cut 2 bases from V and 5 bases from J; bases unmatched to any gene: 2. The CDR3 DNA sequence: TGTGCCAGCTCACCAGTAGCGGGAGGGGACAATGAGCAGTTCTTC. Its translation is CASSPVAGGDNEQFF.

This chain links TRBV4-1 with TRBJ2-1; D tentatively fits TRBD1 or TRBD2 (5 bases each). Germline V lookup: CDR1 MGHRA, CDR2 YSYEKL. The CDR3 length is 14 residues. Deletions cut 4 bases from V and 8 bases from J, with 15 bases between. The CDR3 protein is CASSPGPGSDEQFF. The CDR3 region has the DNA TGCGCCAGCAGCCCGGGACCAGGGTCCGATGAGCAGTTCTTC.

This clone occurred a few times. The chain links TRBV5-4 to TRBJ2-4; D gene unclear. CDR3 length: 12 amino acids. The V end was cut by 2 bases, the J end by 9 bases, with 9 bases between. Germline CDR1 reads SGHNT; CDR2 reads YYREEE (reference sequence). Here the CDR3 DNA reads TGTGCCAGCAGCTTCCCCCCCGGCATTCAGTACTTC. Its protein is CASSFPPGIQYF.

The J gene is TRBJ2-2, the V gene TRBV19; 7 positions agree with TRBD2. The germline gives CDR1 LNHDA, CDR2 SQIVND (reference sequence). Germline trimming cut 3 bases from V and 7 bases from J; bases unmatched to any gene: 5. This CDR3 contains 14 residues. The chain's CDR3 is CASSMQGGNGELFF. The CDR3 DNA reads TGTGCCAGTAGTATGCAGGGAGGGAACGGGGAGCTGTTTTTT.

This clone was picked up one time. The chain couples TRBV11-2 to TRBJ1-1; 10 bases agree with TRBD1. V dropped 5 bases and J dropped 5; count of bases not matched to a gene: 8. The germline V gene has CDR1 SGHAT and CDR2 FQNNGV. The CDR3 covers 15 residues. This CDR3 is CASSPRDRGGTEAFF. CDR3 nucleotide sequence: TGTGCCAGCAGCCCAAGGGACAGGGGTGGAACTGAAGCTTTCTTT.

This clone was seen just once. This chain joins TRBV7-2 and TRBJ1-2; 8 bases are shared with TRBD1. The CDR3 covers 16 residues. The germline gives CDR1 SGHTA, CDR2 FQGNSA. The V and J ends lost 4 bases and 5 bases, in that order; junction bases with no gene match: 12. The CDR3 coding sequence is TGTGCCAGCAGCTCATATCCCGGGACAGGCTATTATGGCTACACCTTC. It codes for CASSSYPGTGYYGYTF.

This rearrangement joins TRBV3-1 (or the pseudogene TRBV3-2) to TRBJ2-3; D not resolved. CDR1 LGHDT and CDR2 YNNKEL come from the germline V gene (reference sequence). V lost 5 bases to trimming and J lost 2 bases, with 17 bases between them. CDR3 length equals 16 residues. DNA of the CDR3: TGTGCCAGCAGCGGCCGGACCCGAGCGCTCACAGATACGCAGTATTTT. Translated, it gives CASSGRTRALTDTQYF.

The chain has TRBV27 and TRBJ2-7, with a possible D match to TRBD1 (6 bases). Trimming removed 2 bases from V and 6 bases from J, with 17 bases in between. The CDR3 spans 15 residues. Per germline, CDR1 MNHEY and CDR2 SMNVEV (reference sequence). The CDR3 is CASSLAPGVSFEQYF. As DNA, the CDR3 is TGTGCCAGCAGTTTAGCCCCAGGGGTTAGCTTCGAGCAGTACTTC.

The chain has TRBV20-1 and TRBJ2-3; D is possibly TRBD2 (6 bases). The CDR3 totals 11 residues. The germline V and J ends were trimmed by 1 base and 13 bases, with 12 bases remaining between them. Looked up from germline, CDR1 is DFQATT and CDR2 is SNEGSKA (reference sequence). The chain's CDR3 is CSARVPGGEYF. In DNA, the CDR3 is TGCAGTGCTAGAGTCCCCGGAGGGGAGTATTTT.

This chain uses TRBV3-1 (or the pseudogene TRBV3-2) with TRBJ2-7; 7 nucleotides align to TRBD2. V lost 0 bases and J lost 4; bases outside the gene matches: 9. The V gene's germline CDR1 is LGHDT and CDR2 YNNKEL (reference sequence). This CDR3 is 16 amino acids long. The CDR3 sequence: CASSQDQASGFYEQYF. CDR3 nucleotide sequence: TGTGCCAGCAGCCAAGATCAGGCTAGCGGCTTTTACGAGCAGTACTTC.

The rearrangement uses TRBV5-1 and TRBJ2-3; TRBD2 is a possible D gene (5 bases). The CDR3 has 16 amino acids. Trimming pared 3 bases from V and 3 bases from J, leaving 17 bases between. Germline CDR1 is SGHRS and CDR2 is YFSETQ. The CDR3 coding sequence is TGCGCCAGCAGCTCCGGAGAACGAGGGCGGACAGATACGCAGTATTTT. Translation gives CASSSGERGRTDTQYF.

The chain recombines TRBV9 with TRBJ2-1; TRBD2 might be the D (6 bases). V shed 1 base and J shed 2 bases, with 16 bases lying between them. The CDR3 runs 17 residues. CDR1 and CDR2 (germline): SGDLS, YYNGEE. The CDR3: CASSVSSGRGAYNEQFF. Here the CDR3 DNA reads TGTGCCAGCAGCGTAAGTAGCGGCCGAGGGGCCTACAATGAGCAGTTCTTC. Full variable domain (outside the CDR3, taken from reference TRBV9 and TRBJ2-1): DSGVTQTPKHLITATGQRVTLRCSPRSGDLSVYWYQQSLDQGLQFLIQYYNGEERAKGNILERFSAQQFPDLHSELNLSSLELGDSALYFCASSVSSGRGAYNEQFFGPGTRLTVL.

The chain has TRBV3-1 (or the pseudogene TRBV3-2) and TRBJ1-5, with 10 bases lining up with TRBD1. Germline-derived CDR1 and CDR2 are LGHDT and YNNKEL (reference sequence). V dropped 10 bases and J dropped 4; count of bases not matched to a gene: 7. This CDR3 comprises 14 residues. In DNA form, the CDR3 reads TGTGCCAAGACGGGACAGGGGCATAATCAGCCCCAGCATTTT. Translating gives CAKTGQGHNQPQHF.